This TCR beta chain was captured in a study of blood T cell repertoires in COVID-19. In the study overall: Material from acute and convalescent COVID-19 was sourced from the United States, Italy and Spain. T cells, B-cell-depleted T cells, or PBMCs provided the cDNA or gDNA that served as material.

The V gene lost 3 bases and the J gene lost 4 bases, with 13 bases spanning the gap. The V gene's germline CDR1 is SQVTM and CDR2 ANQGSEA. This CDR3 region has 13 residues. How the authors handled the data: How many nucleated cells were present was estimated from reference gene primer amplification. The table came from immunoSEQ multiplex PCR; TCRdb's copy has only in-frame clones and leaves some out. V and J calls and clone size are copied from that table; D and trimming were computed from the DNA. The top ten hold roughly 6.4% of the sample, which has a few hundred thousand clones, around nine tenths seen once.

The gene calls are TRBV29-1 and TRBJ2-7; D gene uncertain. The TCR was taken from a man in his 60s who had recovered from COVID-19. Sequencing input: peripheral blood. CDR3 nucleotides: TGCAGCGTTGATTCTAGGTCTGGTTACGAGCAGTACTTC. The encoded protein is CSVDSRSGYEQYF.